These 32 T cell receptor beta chains originate from one sample sequenced in a study of blood T cell repertoires in COVID-19. Sequencing used immunoSEQ multiplex PCR; TCRdb keeps in-frame clones, though not all of them. This sample has 35,000 to 40,000 clones, with 81% found just once. The source material was peripheral blood. All receptors derive from a man aged 80 or over with active or convalescent COVID-19.

A few counts support this clone. The gene calls are TRBV19 and TRBJ2-7, with TRBD1 matching 8 bases. Per germline, CDR1 LNHDA and CDR2 SQIVND (reference sequence). The V gene end was trimmed by 4 bases and the J gene end by 5 bases; junction bases not matched to a gene: 10. This CDR3 spans 15 amino acids. CDR3 residues: CASSTWTGNINEQYF. CDR3 nucleotide sequence: TGTGCCAGTAGTACATGGACAGGGAATATCAACGAGCAGTACTTC. Full variable domain (remainder filled in from reference TRBV19 and TRBJ2-7): DGGITQSPKYLFRKEGQNVTLSCEQNLNHDAMYWYRQDPGQGLRLIYYSQIVNDFQKGDIAEGYSVSREKKESFPLTVTSAQKNPTAFYLCASSTWTGNINEQYFGPGTRLTVT.

The chain carries TRBV7-9 and TRBJ2-3; D gene uncertain. Germline lookup yields CDR1 SEHNR and CDR2 FQNEAQ (reference sequence). CDR3 length equals 13 residues. V lost 5 bases, J lost 4 bases, and 10 bases lay in between. The CDR3 DNA sequence: TGTGCCAGCAGCCCTCGTTCCGCAGATACGCAGTATTTT. Translation gives CASSPRSADTQYF.

In DNA form, the CDR3 reads TGTGCCAGCAGCGCCCAAACGGGACTAGCGGAGAGGGAGTACTTC. Its protein product is CASSAQTGLAEREYF. The rearrangement uses TRBV6-6 and TRBJ2-7; 11 bases match TRBD2. Germline assignment: CDR1 MNHNY and CDR2 SVGAGI (reference sequence). V was pared by 6 bases and J by 11 bases, with 15 bases of the junction left unmatched. This CDR3 contains 15 residues.

V and J are TRBV6-2 or TRBV6-3 and TRBJ1-2, with 9 nucleotides matching TRBD1. Germline-derived CDR1 and CDR2 are MNHEY and SVGEGT. Trimming removed 0 bases from V and 6 bases from J; junction bases left unmatched: 5. CDR3 length: 15 residues. CDR3 residues: CASSYSGTGTNGYTF. DNA for the CDR3: TGTGCCAGCAGTTACTCCGGGACAGGGACAAATGGCTACACCTTC.

V gene TRBV18 combines with J gene TRBJ2-1, with a tentative D call TRBD2 (6 bases). The germline CDR1 and CDR2 sequences are KGHSH and LQKENI. The CDR3 is 14 amino acids. Trimming stripped 3 bases from V and 5 bases from J, with 11 bases between. In DNA, the CDR3 is TGTGCCAGCTCACCGCAGGCGGGGAACAATGAGCAGTTCTTC. It specifies CASSPQAGNNEQFF. The full variable domain, completed using reference TRBV18 and TRBJ2-1, is NAGVMQNPRHLVRRRGQEARLRCSPMKGHSHVYWYRQLPEEGLKFMVYLQKENIIDESGMPKERFSAEFPKEGPSILRIQQVVRGDSAAYFCASSPQAGNNEQFFGPGTRLTVL.

The CDR3 DNA follows: TGTGCCGGAGGGGGGGTAAACACTGAAGCTTTCTTT. Translation gives CAGGGVNTEAFF. The rearrangement uses TRBV10-3 and TRBJ1-1; a possible D gene is TRBD1 (6 bases). The V and J ends lost 11 bases and 2 bases respectively, with 12 bases between them. The CDR3 spans 12 residues. From germline, CDR1 is ENHRY and CDR2 SYGVKD.

The chain is built from TRBV11-2 and TRBJ2-7, with D possibly matching TRBD1 (6 bases). The CDR3 is 13 residues long. The germline CDR1 and CDR2 sequences are SGHAT and FQNNGV. Deletions cut 5 bases from V and 4 bases from J, with 12 bases between. The CDR3 reads CASSPRTVYEQYF. The CDR3, as DNA: TGTGCCAGCAGCCCTAGGACAGTTTACGAGCAGTACTTC.

The J gene is TRBJ2-1, the V gene TRBV4-1, with TRBD2 matching 8 bases. Germline CDR1 and CDR2: MGHRA and YSYEKL. V was clipped by 1 base and J by 3 bases; unmatched bases: 5. This CDR3 has 16 amino acids. The CDR3 sequence is CASSQAVSGNYNEQFF. The CDR3 region has the DNA TGCGCCAGCAGCCAAGCGGTTAGCGGGAACTACAATGAGCAGTTCTTC.

This chain uses TRBV7-9 with TRBJ1-1; D gene ambiguous. Per germline, CDR1 SEHNR and CDR2 FQNEAQ (reference sequence). CDR3 length equals 12 residues. V was clipped by 5 bases and J by 8 bases, with 12 bases between them. Written as DNA, the CDR3 is TGTGCCAGCAGCCCTCCGAAGAGGGAAGCTTTCTTT. Residues: CASSPPKREAFF. Looking up the rest from reference TRBV7-9 and TRBJ1-1 gives the full variable domain: DTGVSQNPRHKITKRGQNVTFRCDPISEHNRLYWYRQTLGQGPEFLTYFQNEAQLEKSRLLSDRFSAERPKGSFSTLEIQRTEQGDSAMYLCASSPPKREAFFGQGTRLTVV.

The chain combines TRBV5-5 with TRBJ2-5; TRBD1 aligns across 12 bases. After removal of 4 bases from V and 5 bases from J, the junction contained 6 bases not matched to a gene. This CDR3 is 15 amino acids long. Per germline, CDR1 SGHKS and CDR2 YYEKEE (reference sequence). The CDR3 here is CASSPGTGGMETQYF. The CDR3 nucleotides are TGTGCCAGCAGCCCCGGGACAGGGGGCATGGAGACCCAGTACTTC.

This chain connects TRBV19 to TRBJ2-1; the D gene is possibly TRBD2 (6 bases). The CDR3 runs to 13 residues. Trimming took 10 bases from V and 9 from J, leaving 19 bases between them. CDR1 LNHDA and CDR2 SQIVND come from the germline V gene (reference sequence). This chain's CDR3 is CATEVRDPSEQFF. In DNA form, the CDR3 reads TGTGCCACGGAGGTGCGGGATCCCAGTGAGCAGTTCTTC.

J is TRBJ2-5 and V is TRBV7-2; 8 bases are shared with TRBD1. This CDR3 region has 15 residues. V shed 4 bases, J shed 6 bases, and the junction held 10 bases outside the gene matches. Germline V gives CDR1 SGHTA, CDR2 FQGNSA. The CDR3 DNA reads as TGTGCCAGCAGCTCAAGGACAGGGAGAGGACAGACCCAGTACTTC. Protein product: CASSSRTGRGQTQYF.

The chain combines TRBV6-1 with TRBJ2-1, with D possibly being TRBD1 (5 bases). The CDR3 contains 16 residues. Germline V gene sequence: CDR1 MNHNS, CDR2 SASEGT. Trimming left V 1 base short and J 8 bases short, with 18 bases between. DNA of the CDR3: TGTGCCAGCAGTGAAGACGGTATGGGGCCGGGCGATGAGCAGTTCTTC. Encoded protein: CASSEDGMGPGDEQFF.

The gene calls are TRBV7-2 and TRBJ2-3, with 9 bases fitting TRBD1. Germline CDR1 and CDR2: SGHTA and FQGNSA. Germline trimming cut 4 bases from V and 4 bases from J; bases unmatched to any gene: 6. This CDR3 is built from 15 residues. The chain's CDR3 is CASSWGGQGPDTQYF. The CDR3 DNA is TGTGCCAGCAGCTGGGGGGGACAGGGTCCAGATACGCAGTATTTT.

J is TRBJ2-3 and V is TRBV13; D not certain. The CDR3 sequence is 15 residues long. V gave up 5 bases and J gave up 0 bases, with 12 bases separating them. Germline V lookup: CDR1 PRHDT, CDR2 FYEKMQ (reference sequence). The CDR3, as DNA: TGTGCCAGCAGCCCAAAAACTACTAGCACAGATACGCAGTATTTT. Protein: CASSPKTTSTDTQYF.

This rearrangement joins TRBV30 to TRBJ2-3; 9 bases align to TRBD2. The junction had 9 bases not matched to a gene; V was cut back by 5 bases and J by 6 bases. Germline V gene data show CDR1 as GTSNPN and CDR2 as SVGIG (reference sequence). The CDR3 has 14 amino acids. CDR3 nucleotide sequence: TGTGCCTGGCGCCCCGCGGGAGGGAGGGATACGCAGTATTTT. It translates to CAWRPAGGRDTQYF.

The rearrangement joins TRBV27 to TRBJ2-5; the D gene is possibly TRBD2 (5 bases). The germline V gene encodes CDR1 MNHEY and CDR2 SMNVEV (reference sequence). V was shortened by 3 bases and J by 4 bases, with 15 bases between the two germline ends. The CDR3 extends over 15 amino acids. CDR3 coding DNA: TGTGCCAGCAGTTTGGCAGGAGGAGTAGCAGAGACCCAGTACTTC. Protein sequence: CASSLAGGVAETQYF.

In this sample, this clone turned up a few times. The chain couples TRBV4-1 to TRBJ1-6; no clear D. Between the trimmed V and J ends, which lost 3 bases and 5 bases, there was a span of 11 bases. CDR1 and CDR2 (germline): MGHRA, YSYEKL. This CDR3 is 15 amino acids long. The CDR3 DNA reads TGCGCCAGCAGCCAGGGAGATTATCATAATTCACCCCTCCACTTT. Translating gives CASSQGDYHNSPLHF.

The chain is built from TRBV6-5 and TRBJ2-1, with D maybe TRBD1 (5 bases). This CDR3 is built from 15 residues. V lost 7 bases and J lost 6, with 19 bases in between. CDR1 and CDR2 from the germline V gene are MNHEY and SVGAGI. The CDR3 here is CASNTQGGLANEQFF. CDR3 nucleotide sequence: TGTGCCAGCAATACCCAGGGTGGTTTAGCCAATGAGCAGTTCTTC.

This chain connects TRBV6-5 to TRBJ2-7; TRBD1 matches at 7 bases. The CDR3 has 14 amino acids. The junction had 9 bases not matched to a gene; V was cut back by 5 bases and J by 5 bases. Germline V CDR1 and CDR2: MNHEY, SVGAGI. The DNA of the CDR3 is TGTGCCAGCAGTATACAGGGGTCCGAGGACGAGCAGTACTTC. This sequence encodes CASSIQGSEDEQYF.

The J gene is TRBJ2-5, the V gene TRBV3-1 (or the pseudogene TRBV3-2); 12 bases align to TRBD2. CDR1 is LGHDT and CDR2 is YNNKEL in the germline V gene (reference sequence). Trimming at V came to 4 bases and at J to 9 bases, leaving 6 bases not matched to a gene. This CDR3 region has 14 residues. The CDR3 spells CASSPRLAGESQYF. In DNA form, the CDR3 reads TGTGCCAGCAGCCCCAGACTAGCGGGGGAATCCCAGTACTTC.

The chain combines TRBV10-3 with TRBJ2-7; 8 positions match TRBD2. CDR1 and CDR2 (germline): ENHRY, SYGVKD. The CDR3 has 14 amino acids. The J segment lost 3 bases and the V segment lost 11 bases, leaving 12 bases of the junction unmatched. Here the CDR3 DNA reads TGTGCCTCACGCCGGACTAGCACGGACTACGAGCAGTACTTC. Its translation is CASRRTSTDYEQYF.

Note on this clone: Its ends do not fully match the called genes, so a read error is possible. The same CDR3 also results from other DNA sequences found in this sample. The rearrangement links TRBV19 to TRBJ2-1; TRBD2 matches at 9 bases. Germline V CDR1 and CDR2: LNHDA, SQIVND (reference sequence). The CDR3 runs 15 residues. The DNA for the CDR3 is TGTGCCAGTAGTATTGTAGCGGGAGACTACAATGAACAGTTCTTC. It translates to CASSIVAGDYNEQFF.

The chain combines TRBV11-2 with TRBJ2-1; D is perhaps TRBD2 (6 bases). The CDR3 sequence is 14 residues long. Germline CDR1 and CDR2: SGHAT and FQNNGV. V shed 5 bases and J shed 4 bases, with 12 bases lying between them. The CDR3 spells CASSAWGRYNEQFF. In DNA, the CDR3 is TGTGCCAGCAGCGCTTGGGGGAGGTACAATGAGCAGTTCTTC.

This chain connects TRBV7-2 to TRBJ2-7, with D perhaps TRBD2 (5 bases). The CDR3 covers 14 residues. V lost 5 bases and J lost 2, with 13 bases in between. The V gene's germline CDR1 is SGHTA and CDR2 FQGNSA. Here the CDR3 reads CASSTGLSPYEQYF. In DNA form, the CDR3 reads TGTGCCAGCAGCACTGGACTCTCACCCTACGAGCAGTACTTC.

This clone was picked up one time. The chain uses TRBV9 and TRBJ1-3, with 8 bases aligning to TRBD1. This CDR3 spans 19 amino acids. Unmatched junction bases numbered 14, after V lost 3 bases and J lost 0 bases. Germline V gene sequence: CDR1 SGDLS, CDR2 YYNGEE. CDR3 nucleotides: TGTGCCAGCAGCGACGGACAGGGTGGTTTTTATAGCTCTGGAAACACCATATATTTT. It translates to CASSDGQGGFYSSGNTIYF.

This clone was detected only once. The rearrangement joins TRBV7-9 to TRBJ1-4; 8 bases map to TRBD1. Looked up from germline, CDR1 is SEHNR and CDR2 is FQNEAQ (reference sequence). J was trimmed by 0 bases and V by 4 bases; bases with no gene match: 7. The CDR3 loop spans 17 amino acids. DNA of the CDR3: TGTGCCAGCAGCTCCACCTCACAGGGGGCAACTAATGAAAAACTGTTTTTT. Its translation: CASSSTSQGATNEKLFF.

This clone has only a few counts. The chain uses TRBV6-1 and TRBJ1-6; 11 bases map to TRBD1. The CDR3 is 16 residues long. Looked up from germline, CDR1 is MNHNS and CDR2 is SASEGT. V lost 4 bases to trimming and J lost 9 bases; unmatched junction nucleotides: 8. CDR3 DNA: TGTGCCAGCAGTGCGGACAGGGGGCGAGGTAGTTCACCCCTCCACTTT. Encoded protein: CASSADRGRGSSPLHF.

This chain uses TRBV7-9 with TRBJ2-7; the match to TRBD2 covers 10 bases. V gave up 8 bases and J gave up 2 bases; unmatched junction bases: 3. This CDR3 has 13 amino acids. CDR1 and CDR2 (germline): SEHNR, FQNEAQ (reference sequence). The CDR3 DNA reads as TGTGCCAGCGGACTAGCGGTACCCTACGAGCAGTACTTC. This codes for CASGLAVPYEQYF.

The V gene is TRBV4-3, the J gene TRBJ2-3; 8 bases align to TRBD1. Per the germline V gene, CDR1 is LGHNA and CDR2 is YSLEER. V lost 2 bases to trimming and J lost 4 bases; unmatched junction nucleotides: 5. This CDR3 has 15 residues. For the CDR3, the DNA is TGCGCCAGCAGCCAACTCAGGACAGGGTCAGATACGCAGTATTTT. Its translation: CASSQLRTGSDTQYF.

This clone came up once. J is TRBJ2-7 and V is TRBV27; 7 nucleotides match TRBD2. This CDR3 contains 15 residues. CDR1 and CDR2 (germline): MNHEY, SMNVEV (reference sequence). V was pared by 4 bases and J by 5 bases, with 11 bases of the junction left unmatched. CDR3 in amino acids: CASSSSRAGLNEQYF. The CDR3 DNA reads TGTGCCAGCAGTTCATCACGAGCGGGATTGAACGAGCAGTACTTC.

The V and J genes are TRBV3-1 (or the pseudogene TRBV3-2) and TRBJ1-2; 7 bases are a match to TRBD1. CDR1 is LGHDT, CDR2 YNNKEL, per germline (reference sequence). CDR3 length: 13 amino acids. The trim removed 6 bases at V and 1 base at J, leaving 2 bases unmatched. The CDR3 region has the DNA TGTGCCAGCAGGCGACAGGGTAACTATGGCTACACCTTC. Protein: CASRRQGNYGYTF.